This TCR beta chain was obtained from a study of blood T cells in healthy people across ages. Study findings and constraints: TCR beta diversity tracked closely with naive T cell percentage. The recorded TCR beta diversity per million T cells decreased in a roughly linear manner with age.

Russia was home to the donors, healthy Caucasian individuals aged roughly 6 to 90. Donors gave roughly 10 milliliters of peripheral blood apiece. Primers used in a second PCR of about 7 to 11 cycles were a sample-barcoded 5' primer and a J-beta primer mix. TCRdb reanalysed the 5' RACE reads using MiXCR and keeps one entry per CDR3 protein. Of fewer than 700,000 distinct CDR3 sequences in the sample, 40% to 50% are singletons; the top ten hold around 30%. Germline loops: CDR1 WNHNN, CDR2 SYGVQD (reference sequence). The length of the CDR3 is 18 residues. V gave up 6 bases and J gave up 1 base; unmatched junction bases: 12. Regarding this clonotype: Its antigen is currently unknown.

The sequence came from a man older than 75 in good health. Input material: blood. V and J are TRBV10-1 and TRBJ2-7; 13 bases agree with TRBD2. CDR3 region: CASSEGLAGARGSYEQYF. The CDR3 DNA follows: TGCGCCAGCAGCGAAGGACTAGCGGGAGCGAGAGGGTCCTACGAGCAGTACTTC.